The TCR beta chain described here comes from a study of blood T cells in healthy people across ages. This clonotype showed up many times. Its antigen is as yet unknown. A sample-barcoded 5' primer and a J-beta primer mix were used in a second PCR of about 6 to 12 cycles. TCRdb used MiXCR to reprocess the 5' RACE reads, holding one entry per CDR3 protein. The sample has approximately 810,000 distinct CDR3 sequences; 29% are singletons. Study outcomes and limitations: Diversity estimates from one million T cells were considered underestimates.

The CDR3 extends over 13 amino acids. Germline CDR1 reads KGHDR; CDR2 reads SFDVKD. Trimming took off 3 bases at V and 5 bases at J, with 7 bases between the two ends. This chain joins TRBV24-1 and TRBJ1-5, with D uncertain. Sequenced: blood. The source of this sequence is a woman older than 75 in good health. CDR3 sequence reads: CATSDQDDQPQHF. DNA of the CDR3: TGTGCCACCAGTGATCAGGATGATCAGCCCCAGCATTTT.